Presented here are 15 T cell receptor beta chains from one specimen sequenced in a study of regulatory and conventional T cells in RAG deficiency. The sorted conventional CD4+ T cells were CD25-low and CD127-high, with genomic DNA sequenced. The table came from immunoSEQ multiplex PCR; TCRdb's copy has only in-frame clones and leaves some out. The repertoire holds about 50,000 clones, with approximately 90% as singletons. Another study also made use of these data, one on regulatory T cells. This second study notes: The primer mix had 52 TRBV and 13 TRBJ primers.

Sequenced input: CD4+ effector T cells sorted from blood. The source of these receptors is a human donor in good health.

The chain links TRBV2 to TRBJ2-5; TRBD2 is a possible D gene (6 bases). Per the germline V gene, CDR1 is SNHLY and CDR2 is FYNNEI. This CDR3 is 12 amino acids long. V gave up 6 bases and J gave up 3 bases, with 8 bases separating them. CDR3: CASRWGEETQYF. Written as DNA, the CDR3 is TGTGCCAGCAGGTGGGGGGAAGAGACCCAGTACTTC.

This clone was seen more than once but under ten times. The chain combines TRBV7-4 with TRBJ2-2, with TRBD1 identical over 8 bases. With 2 bases clipped from V and 6 bases from J, the junction kept 8 bases outside the gene matches. Germline loops: CDR1 SGHVT, CDR2 SQSDAQ. The CDR3 contains 16 residues. CDR3 sequence reads: CASSLQGAKNAGELFF. CDR3 DNA: TGTGCCAGCAGCTTACAGGGGGCGAAAAACGCCGGGGAGCTGTTTTTT. Drawing the rest from reference TRBV7-4 and TRBJ2-2, the complete variable domain is GAGVSQSPRYKVAKRGRDVALRCDSISGHVTLYWYRQTLGQGSEVLTYSQSDAQRDKSGRPSGRFSAERPERSVSTLKIQRTEQGDSAVYLCASSLQGAKNAGELFFGEGSRLTVL.

This clone was observed once. V usage is TRBV5-6 and J usage is TRBJ1-4, with TRBD1 identical over 7 bases. CDR3 size: 16 residues. Germline V CDR1 and CDR2: SGHDT, YYEEEE. J gave up 1 base and V 2 bases, and 5 bases lay outside the gene matches. CDR3 sequence reads: CASSFLRGRTNEKLFF. The CDR3 DNA follows: TGTGCCAGCAGCTTTCTGAGGGGGCGAACTAATGAAAAACTGTTTTTT. The full variable domain, in which reference TRBV5-6 and TRBJ1-4 provide the parts outside the CDR3, is DAGVTQSPTHLIKTRGQQVTLRCSPKSGHDTVSWYQQALGQGPQFIFQYYEEEERQRGNFPDRFSGHQFPNYSSELNVNALLLGDSALYLCASSFLRGRTNEKLFFGSGTQLSVL.

Regarding this clone: One end of the junction varies from germline; a read error may be responsible. The chain is built from TRBV6-6 and TRBJ2-1; 8 nucleotides align to TRBD2. Germline CDR1 MNHNY, CDR2 SVGAGI (reference sequence). The CDR3 contains 15 residues. CDR3 nucleotide sequence: TGTGCCAGCAGTTCGGTAGCGGGGAACTACAGTGAGCAGTTCTTC. It codes for CASSSVAGNYSEQFF.

This clone was detected only once. V usage is TRBV2 and J usage is TRBJ1-1; 7 bases align to TRBD1. J lost 7 bases, V lost 8 bases, and 10 bases had no gene match. The CDR3 runs to 13 residues. Germline V gene sequence: CDR1 SNHLY, CDR2 FYNNEI. The CDR3 DNA reads TGTGCCAGCGGTGCCGACCGGGACAGTGAAGCTTTCTTT. It codes for CASGADRDSEAFF.

As DNA, the CDR3 is TGTGCCAGCAGCTTGCTAGCGGGAGAGGTCAATGAGCAGTTCTTC. It specifies CASSLLAGEVNEQFF. The chain recombines TRBV11-3 with TRBJ2-1; the match to TRBD2 covers 10 bases. V shed 3 bases and J 6 bases; nucleotides not matched to a gene: 5. Per the germline V gene, CDR1 is SGHNT and CDR2 is YENEEA. The CDR3 has 15 amino acids.

The chain couples TRBV5-1 to TRBJ2-2; D possibly matches TRBD1 or TRBD2 (5 bases each). The ends were cut back, 3 bases at V and 0 bases at J, with 9 bases in the middle. The CDR3 extends over 15 amino acids. Per germline, CDR1 SGHRS and CDR2 YFSETQ. As DNA, the CDR3 is TGCGCCAGCAGCTCCTCGGGGCCGAACACCGGGGAGCTGTTTTTT. This translates into CASSSSGPNTGELFF.

The gene calls are TRBV5-6 and TRBJ1-2; a weak D match, TRBD1 (5 bases). The CDR3 runs to 15 residues. V was shortened by 0 bases and J by 2 bases, with 11 bases between the two germline ends. Germline V gives CDR1 SGHDT, CDR2 YYEEEE. CDR3 in DNA: TGTGCCAGCAGCTTGGCAGGGAGGAAGAACTATGGCTACACCTTC. Translating it yields CASSLAGRKNYGYTF.

The chain uses TRBV6-5 and TRBJ1-1, with D perhaps TRBD1 (6 bases). Germline V gives CDR1 MNHEY, CDR2 SVGAGI. The CDR3 covers 13 residues. Trimming removed 4 bases at V and 2 bases at J, with 8 bases between. CDR3 loop: CASSWGQNTEAFF. The CDR3 coding sequence is TGTGCCAGCAGTTGGGGACAAAACACTGAAGCTTTCTTT.

Concerning this clone: The same CDR3 also results from other DNA sequences found in this sample. This rearrangement joins TRBV19 to TRBJ1-5; D may be TRBD1 (5 bases). Trimming stripped 1 base from V and 0 bases from J, with 7 bases between. Germline-derived CDR1 and CDR2 are LNHDA and SQIVND (reference sequence). This CDR3 region has 15 residues. The CDR3 DNA sequence: TGTGCCAGTAGTATAGGGGGCGGTAGCAATCAGCCCCAGCATTTT. The encoded protein is CASSIGGGSNQPQHF.

V usage is TRBV6-1 and J usage is TRBJ1-2; D is uncertain. The CDR3 covers 12 residues. From germline, CDR1 is MNHNS and CDR2 SASEGT. Deletions cut 7 bases from V and 6 bases from J, with 12 bases between. The chain's CDR3 is CASTRTVHGYTF. CDR3 nucleotides: TGTGCCAGCACCAGGACGGTACATGGCTACACCTTC.

This chain connects TRBV7-9 to TRBJ1-5, with D uncertain. Germline CDR1 SEHNR, CDR2 FQNEAQ (reference sequence). The V end was cut by 6 bases, the J end by 1 base, with 4 bases between. This CDR3 spans 12 amino acids. DNA for the CDR3: TGTGCCAGCAGTGGGAGCAATCAGCCCCAGCATTTT. Protein: CASSGSNQPQHF.

This chain links TRBV10-3 with TRBJ1-6; D unclear. Germline-derived CDR1 and CDR2 are ENHRY and SYGVKD. Deletions cut 11 bases from V and 5 bases from J, with 10 bases between. This CDR3 is built from 12 residues. CDR3 DNA: TGTGCCGTGGGGAAAGATAATTCACCCCTCCACTTT. It translates to CAVGKDNSPLHF.

V and J are TRBV2 and TRBJ1-5; no firm D call. CDR3 size: 15 residues. V lost 4 bases to trimming and J lost 0 bases, with 10 bases between them. The germline V gene has CDR1 SNHLY and CDR2 FYNNEI. Here the CDR3 DNA reads TGTGCCAGCAGTGCGCAGGTAAATAGCAATCAGCCCCAGCATTTT. This sequence encodes CASSAQVNSNQPQHF.

This chain links TRBV15 with TRBJ2-3; the match to TRBD2 covers 11 bases. Germline values: CDR1 LNHNV, CDR2 YYDKDF (reference sequence). V was clipped by 2 bases and J by 3 bases; unmatched bases: 1. The CDR3 sequence is 15 residues long. This chain's CDR3 is CATSRTSGGTDTQYF. Written as DNA, the CDR3 is TGTGCCACCAGCAGAACTAGCGGGGGTACAGATACGCAGTATTTT.